A single sample gave rise to the 17 T cell receptor beta chains below, sequenced in a study of read filtering for tumor transcriptome and immune sequencing. This library used approximately 390 ng RNA and molecular barcoded adaptors spanning alpha/delta and beta/gamma chains. MiXCR, run by TCRdb on the reads, gives a single entry per CDR3 protein. The data contain roughly 93,000 distinct CDR3 sequences, under 25% of them seen just once; the ten biggest clones take up approximately 10%. The specimen was a population of CD138-negative cells sorted from bone marrow. All receptors come from a donor aged 40 or over with multiple myeloma.

This clonotype was found many times. The rearrangement links TRBV18 to TRBJ1-1, with TRBD1 as a possible D gene (5 bases). The germline V and J ends were trimmed by 2 bases and 1 base, with 8 bases remaining between them. There are 14 residues in the CDR3. Germline CDR1 reads KGHSH; CDR2 reads LQKENI. As DNA, the CDR3 is TGTGCCAGCTCACCAACTCAGGGGAACACTGAAGCTTTCTTT. Its protein product is CASSPTQGNTEAFF.

This clonotype has at least ten counts. V gene TRBV12-3 or TRBV12-4 combines with J gene TRBJ2-2, with 9 bases lining up with TRBD1. V lost 10 bases, J lost 4 bases, and 13 bases stayed unmatched. This CDR3 is 16 amino acids long. The CDR3 is CAILQGQGIGTGELFF. As DNA, the CDR3 is TGTGCCATTCTCCAGGGACAGGGCATAGGCACCGGGGAGCTGTTTTTT.

V usage is TRBV30 and J usage is TRBJ1-1; perhaps TRBD1 as D (5 bases). Trimming pared 0 bases from V and 5 bases from J, leaving 13 bases between. The CDR3 length is 14 residues. In germline, CDR1 is GTSNPN, CDR2 SVGIG (reference sequence). CDR3 in amino acids: CAWSVPGGGTEAFF. The CDR3 DNA reads TGTGCCTGGAGTGTCCCCGGGGGGGGAACTGAAGCTTTCTTT.

In this sample, this clonotype turned up many times. The rearrangement uses TRBV9 and TRBJ2-1; D is unclear. Germline CDR1 SGDLS, CDR2 YYNGEE. This CDR3 is built from 14 residues. V was pared by 4 bases and J by 6 bases, with 14 bases between. CDR3 sequence (DNA): TGTGCCAGCAGCTCAGTCAGAGGCTTCAATGAGCAGTTCTTC. It codes for CASSSVRGFNEQFF.

This clonotype was found many times. The chain is built from TRBV28 and TRBJ2-7, with a tentative D call TRBD1 (7 bases). V shed 1 base and J shed 6 bases, with 19 bases lying between them. The CDR3 loop spans 16 amino acids. Germline-derived CDR1 and CDR2 are MDHEN and SYDVKM. Written as DNA, the CDR3 is TGTGCCAGCAGTTTATTCTTATCGGGGGCAGGGGGCGAGCAGTACTTC. Encoded protein: CASSLFLSGAGGEQYF.

This clonotype occurred many times. This sequence joins TRBV29-1 and TRBJ1-1; D is unresolved. V lost 6 bases to trimming and J lost 2 bases, with 7 bases between them. The CDR3 is made up of 11 amino acids. Germline V gene data show CDR1 as SQVTM and CDR2 as ANQGSEA. This CDR3 is CSVSRNTEAFF. CDR3 DNA sequence: TGCAGCGTCTCTCGCAACACTGAAGCTTTCTTT. Full variable domain (rest looked up from reference TRBV29-1 and TRBJ1-1): SAVISQKPSRDICQRGTSLTIQCQVDSQVTMMFWYRQQPGQSLTLIATANQGSEATYESGFVIDKFPISRPNLTFSTLTVSNMSPEDSSIYLCSVSRNTEAFFGQGTRLTVV.

The chain couples TRBV7-2 to TRBJ1-5; perhaps TRBD1 as D (5 bases). CDR1 is SGHTA, CDR2 FQGNSA, per germline. The V and J ends lost 1 base and 7 bases respectively, with 11 bases between them. The CDR3 spans 14 residues. The DNA for the CDR3 is TGTGCCAGCAGCTTAGAACCAGGGCGCCAGCCCCAGCATTTT. Amino acid sequence: CASSLEPGRQPQHF.

With respect to this clonotype: With a much larger clone just one base away, this may be a read error. This chain connects TRBV6-2 or TRBV6-3 to TRBJ2-3, with D possibly being TRBD1 (5 bases). Judging by the DNA end, TRBJ1-5 fits better; the J call may be wrong. The CDR3 spans 15 residues. Per germline, CDR1 MNHEY and CDR2 SVGEGT. CDR3 coding DNA: TGTGCCAGCAGTTTACAGGACGGCAGCACAGATGCGCAGCATTTT. Its translation is CASSLQDGSTDAQHF.

Comments on this clonotype: A much larger clonotype is one base distant, so this may be a read error. The chain uses TRBV5-1 and TRBJ2-5; the D call may be TRBD1 or TRBD2 (6 bases each). CDR1 SGHRS and CDR2 YFSETQ come from the germline V gene. The CDR3 has 15 amino acids. CDR3 region: CASRLTPGAEETQCF. In nucleotides, the CDR3 is TGCGCCAGCAGATTGACCCCGGGGGCCGAAGAGACCCAGTGCTTC.

Remarks on this clonotype: A read error may account for a junction end that differs from germline. The gene calls are TRBV3-1 and TRBJ2-3; D is perhaps TRBD2 (5 bases). The length of the CDR3 is 17 residues. Germline V gene sequence: CDR1 LGHDT, CDR2 YNNKEL (reference sequence). The CDR3 protein is CTSSQGGLLENTDTQYF. CDR3 DNA: TGTACCAGCAGCCAAGGCGGTCTACTAGAGAACACAGATACGCAGTATTTT.

CDR3 protein: CASSKTSGGIAKNIQYF. CDR3 nucleotide sequence: TGTGCCAGCAGTAAGACTAGCGGGGGGATAGCCAAAAACATTCAGTACTTC. This chain joins TRBV28 and TRBJ2-4, with TRBD2 matching over 13 bases. After removal of 5 bases from V and 0 bases from J, the junction contained 4 bases not matched to a gene. Germline V lookup: CDR1 MDHEN, CDR2 SYDVKM. This CDR3 is 17 amino acids long.

Ten or more counts support this clonotype. J is TRBJ1-5 and V is TRBV7-9; no firm D call. Looked up from germline, CDR1 is SEHNR and CDR2 is FQNEAQ (reference sequence). The CDR3 has 13 amino acids. V was trimmed by 3 bases and J by 6 bases, leaving 9 bases between them. CDR3 sequence: CASSLSGAQPQHF. CDR3 sequence (DNA): TGTGCCAGCAGCTTGTCAGGCGCTCAGCCCCAGCATTTT. Variable domain in full (rest from reference TRBV7-9 and TRBJ1-5): DTGVSQNPRHKITKRGQNVTFRCDPISEHNRLYWYRQTLGQGPEFLTYFQNEAQLEKSRLLSDRFSAERPKGSFSTLEIQRTEQGDSAMYLCASSLSGAQPQHFGDGTRLSIL.

This chain uses TRBV4-1 with TRBJ1-4; D remains ambiguous. CDR3 length: 16 amino acids. Trimming pared 4 bases from V and 4 bases from J, leaving 16 bases between. Germline values: CDR1 MGHRA, CDR2 YSYEKL. CDR3: CASSPEGTANNEKLFF. The CDR3 bases are TGCGCCAGCAGCCCCGAGGGTACGGCGAATAATGAAAAACTGTTTTTT.

This clonotype was recorded at least ten times. V is TRBV28 and J is TRBJ2-3, with unresolved D. The CDR3 is 15 residues long. V lost 2 bases and J 4 bases, leaving 13 bases between the germline ends. The germline CDR1 and CDR2 sequences are MDHEN and SYDVKM. The CDR3 loop reads CASSLLALFADTQYF. CDR3 in DNA: TGTGCCAGCAGTTTACTGGCCCTTTTCGCAGATACGCAGTATTTT.

About this clonotype: Possible read error: a much larger clone is one base away. The CDR3 DNA is TGCGCCAGCAGCCTGGCCGGGACTAGGAACACCGGGGAGCTGTTTTTT. This sequence encodes CASSLAGTRNTGELFF. The chain has TRBV5-1 and TRBJ2-2; TRBD2 matches 8 bases. The length of the CDR3 is 16 residues. Trimming cost V 4 bases and J 1 base; bases outside gene matches: 6. The germline V gene encodes CDR1 SGHRS and CDR2 YFSETQ. The full variable domain, its missing parts supplied by reference TRBV5-1 and TRBJ2-2, is KAGVTQTPRYLIKTRGQQVTLSCSPISGHRSVSWYQQTPGQGLQFLFEYFSETQRNKGNFPGRFSGRQFSNSRSEMNVSTLELGDSALYLCASSLAGTRNTGELFFGEGSRLTVL.

The J gene is TRBJ1-3, the V gene TRBV5-1; 7 bases are a match to TRBD1. The CDR3 is 15 amino acids. Germline assignment: CDR1 SGHRS and CDR2 YFSETQ. V was clipped by 5 bases and J by 1 base; unmatched bases: 6. The CDR3 DNA follows: TGCGCCAGCAGTGAACAGGGGTCGTCTGGAAACACCATATATTTT. This codes for CASSEQGSSGNTIYF.

This clonotype was recorded many times. The V call is TRBV5-5, the J call TRBJ1-1, with D uncertain. Trimming shortened V by 0 bases and J by 1 base, and 7 bases separated the two germline ends. The germline CDR1 and CDR2 sequences are SGHKS and YYEKEE (reference sequence). CDR3 length: 14 amino acids. The CDR3 is CASSLGRRNTEAFF. The CDR3 region has the DNA TGTGCCAGCAGCTTGGGACGGAGGAACACTGAAGCTTTCTTT.